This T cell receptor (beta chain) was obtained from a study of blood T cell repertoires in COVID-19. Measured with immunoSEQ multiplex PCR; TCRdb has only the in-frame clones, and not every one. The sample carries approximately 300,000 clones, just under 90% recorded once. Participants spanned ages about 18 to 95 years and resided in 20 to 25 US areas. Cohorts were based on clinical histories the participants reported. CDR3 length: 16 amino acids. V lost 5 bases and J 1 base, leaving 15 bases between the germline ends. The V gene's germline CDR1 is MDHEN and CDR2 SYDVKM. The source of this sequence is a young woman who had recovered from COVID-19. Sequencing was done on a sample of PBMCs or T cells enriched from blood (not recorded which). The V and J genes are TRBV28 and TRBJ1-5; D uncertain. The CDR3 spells CASSARWRSSNQPQHF. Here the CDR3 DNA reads TGTGCCAGCAGTGCTCGCTGGCGGTCCAGCAATCAGCCCCAGCATTTT.